This T cell receptor beta chain stems from a study of cytotoxic CD8 clonotypes in ibrutinib-treated CLL. The overall study: The patient breakdown showed some eleven relapsed/refractory and some 16 treatment-naive cases, with under 18 IGHV unmutated. Sequenced samples delivered averages of roughly 260,000 productive templates and around 90,000 productive rearrangements.

Concerning this clone itself: Its antigen remains unidentified.

Findings and limits, study-wide: Treatment left the uncommon public clonotypes either contracted or stable in frequency.

Here immunoSEQ multiplex PCR was the method, and the copy in TCRdb shows in-frame clones only, minus some. This table holds 250,000 to 350,000 clones, 60% to 80% found once. Genomic DNA in an amount of around 2 micrograms was extracted from cryopreserved PBMCs and used for the preparation of TCR beta libraries. V lost 2 bases to trimming and J lost 6 bases, with 13 bases between them. This CDR3 is built from 15 residues. Germline CDR1 reads SGHVS; CDR2 reads FNYEAQ. The sequenced sample was PBMCs, obtained at disease progression, from a patient treated with ibrutinib. The receptor comes from a human donor with chronic lymphocytic leukemia. V and J are TRBV7-6 and TRBJ2-2; weak D call: TRBD2 (5 bases). The chain's CDR3 is CASSLSTDGAGELFF. CDR3 DNA sequence: TGTGCCAGCAGCTTATCCACCGACGGGGCCGGGGAGCTGTTTTTT.